This note documents a single T cell receptor (beta chain) sequence. Only a few counts were recorded for this clone. The specificity of this receptor is unknown. No much larger clonotype is one base removed from it; base qualities were not supplied. This entry is derived from a study of cytomegalovirus exposure and HLA in healthy donors (dated by TCRdb to about 2017). Turning to the overall study: According to an earlier analysis of a few hundred of the donors, about 180 million T cells yielded 120 million or so unique TCR beta sequences and about 300 Gb of sequence data. An early release covering more than 500 HLA-typed donors comprised 300 to 350 gigabases of sequencing data and tens of millions of unique TCR sequences. Among the roughly 400 genotyped donors, under 90% belonged to the genetic ancestry cluster associated with self-reported Caucasian donors. The study was designed to test whether signatures of past pathogen exposure could be identified by cataloging public T cell receptors. The study profiled the T cell repertoires of under 700 subjects by immunosequencing and related them to cytomegalovirus serostatus. In addition to the first cohort of approximately 650 subjects, a separate validation cohort of 130 or so different subjects was used. To predict cytomegalovirus infection status, the study combined high-throughput TCR immunosequencing, statistical association of individual TCRs with disease status, and machine learning. In a later analysis, previously published TCR beta repertoires from about 670 donors were re-analyzed and high-resolution HLA genotyping was added so that TCR occurrence patterns could be studied. In the later analysis, no new phenotypic data were used to find candidate immune exposures; instead, reliance was placed on TCR beta sequences and their occurrence across donors. An earlier analysis of nearly 600 of the donors applied high-throughput TCR beta sequencing to assess whether each TCR beta V gene segment acted as functional or pseudogenic. Alongside the repertoire data, information on donor age, sex, ethnicity and CMV serostatus was compiled. Genome-wide SNP genotypes for about 55% of the roughly 670 donors were used in a later genetic analysis, which treated that subset as a discovery cohort. Every discovery cohort repertoire had been produced on one sequencing platform. HLA typing included class I and class II loci at four-digit resolution. The number of donors typed differed by locus, with roughly 629-640 for A, B, C, DRB1 and DQB1, approximately 500 for DQA1, 600 to 610 for DPA1, and approximately 470 for DPB1. A handful of DR-DQ haplotypes were handled as single units for association and clustering because linkage in the cohort was strong. Across roughly 420 genotyped donors of the cohort, an average of roughly 230,000 unique TCR beta nucleotide sequences per donor were sequenced, and 15% to 20% of those sequences were non-productive. Findings and caveats that apply to the study as a whole: The cohort was sequenced for TCR beta chains only, and without alpha or paired-chain data the features that could be detected were limited. Strong co-occurrence of HLA alleles, especially DR and DQ, made assigning TCR associations to individual alleles difficult. Compared with the roughly 670-donor mean, donors in an Asian-associated ancestry cluster had fewer N-insertions in productive TCRs, according to a later genetic analysis. Most TCR sequences were observed very rarely across donors, whereas some public TCRs were present in many individuals. A further reported finding was that TCR beta sequences accurately predicted the HLA-A and HLA-B alleles for most subjects in the first cohort. A later genetic analysis associated a missense DCLRE1C variant with V-gene and J-gene trimming of TCR beta chains, and an independent cohort replicated the association. The 87-base-pair reads could not distinguish some IMGT-functional V segments, including TRBV6-2 and TRBV6-3, so those segments were excluded. Sequencing depth was assumed to be roughly uniform across donors in the presence/absence analyses, though that assumption may not hold. Compared with equally common non-associated chains, HLA-associated TCR beta chains in a later analysis were more clonally expanded and had lower generation probabilities. A later analysis found that TCR association rates varied across HLA loci, with DRB1 alleles showing the most associated TCRs and HLA-C alleles the fewest. At a false discovery rate of 0.05, a later analysis linked 15,000 to 20,000 TCR beta sequences to specific HLA alleles. Linkage disequilibrium might explain the correlated functional status among segregating V segments, but an unknown experimental factor could not be ruled out. The classifier was reported to diagnose cytomegalovirus status with high specificity and sensitivity in both the original cohort and the validation cohort. In a later analysis, several top co-occurrence clusters were reported to appear linked to parvovirus B19, influenza, CMV and Epstein-Barr virus. Because counts were too low, roughly 18 rarely observed V segments, including chromosome 9 orphons, were left out of the earlier analysis of a few hundred of the donors. Most CMV-associated TCR beta chains appeared to be HLA-restricted in a later analysis, and the HLA associations seemed to be driven largely by CMV exposure. Because HLA typing was unavailable for some donors at each locus, only the typed subset was used in association tests. Broadly in line with IMGT annotations, most TCR beta V segments showed up in productive rearrangements about 87% or about 30% of the time in an earlier analysis of several hundred of the donors. The study gave a list of some 150 TCR beta chains associated with cytomegalovirus. In vitro tests confirmed that a few of the cytomegalovirus-associated TCR beta chains recognize cytomegalovirus antigens. The only immune exposure information available for the cohort was CMV serostatus. A group of highly shared sequence variants was considered likely to be a technical artifact of the sequencing pipeline. The authors suggested that the approach could potentially be generalized to other disease states and immunological phenotypes.

Libraries were constructed by the immunoSEQ multiplex PCR assay. For the multiplex PCR, a mixture combining 60 forward primers for TCR Vbeta segments and 13 reverse primers for TCR Jbeta segments was used. A multiplex PCR assay on genomic DNA amplified the CDR3 region of rearranged TCR beta genes. Amplified TCR beta libraries were sequenced as 87-base-pair reads on the Illumina HiSeq System. From the authors' description of their analysis: A later analysis tallied approximately 87 million unique TCR beta chains across the 700 or so repertoires, and approximately 12 million of those chains were shared by two or more donors. A nearest-neighbor algorithm error-corrected the raw reads and collapsed the reads into unique sequences, merging closely related sequences to remove PCR and sequencing errors. Alignment of CDR3 sequences to IMGT reference sequences was used to assign V, D and J gene segments. For a sequence to be retained, at least a six-nucleotide match to both a V gene segment and a J gene segment was required. Rearrangements were called productive when the CDR3 lacked stop codons and stayed in frame with V and J; all others were non-productive. Following IMGT convention, CDR3 was defined as the stretch from the second conserved V-encoded cysteine to the conserved J-encoded phenylalanine. The earlier analysis of about 500 of the donors excluded sequences that lacked an unambiguous match to a single V gene segment. In an earlier analysis of 500 to 750 of the donors, V segments were called functional above 56.7% productive rearrangements and were called segregating when the between-donor standard deviation exceeded 5%. A statistical classification framework was built to diagnose cytomegalovirus status from the catalog of TCR beta chain sequences. In a later analysis, V and J genes were assigned by comparing TCR nucleotide sequences against IMGT/GENE-DB human TR gene sequences. The TCRdist pipeline was used in a later analysis to assign CDR3 sequences and most-parsimonious VDJ recombination scenarios. In a later analysis, each TCR beta chain was defined by its CDR3 amino acid sequence together with its V-gene family, and reads lacking a unique V-gene family were excluded. In a later analysis, 450 to 600 highly shared, low-generation-probability nucleotide sequences were removed to address suspected cross-contamination and a sequencing artifact. For each public chain, a later analysis derived a clonal expansion index from normalized ranks of inferred template counts within each repertoire. A later analysis computed generation probabilities with a VDJ recombination model fitted to out-of-frame rearrangements, and checked the results against IGoR. A later analysis scored TCR-TCR, TCR-HLA and TCR-CMV co-occurrence with hypergeometric tests, applying a repertoire-size bias correction to TCR pairs. To estimate false discovery rates, a later analysis permuted the HLA or CMV assignments 20 times. In a later analysis, co-occurring TCRs were grouped with DBSCAN, and TCRdist sequence similarity was added when clustering was performed within HLA-allele-positive subsets. Repertoires with fewer than 30,000 or more than 120,000 public chains, plus five repertoires with anomalous nucleotide sharing, were excluded from co-occurrence clustering. This is the immuneACCESS table as TCRdb keeps it, with only in-frame sequences that have V and J called. A part of the clones is gone; compared with another copy, unresolved V genes explain less than half, and the rest is unexplained. V, J and clone size derive from that table, while D and trimming were established from the DNA sequence. This sample lists 100,000 to 150,000 clones; around three quarters were detected once. About 1.8% of the sample rests with the top ten.

In total, roughly 670 healthy bone marrow donors made up the cohort. At the time of sampling, all cohort members were nominally healthy, though unrecorded immune exposures were likely present. The donor was CMV seronegative and belonged to the group of under 400 seronegative cohort members. Each donor provided a peripheral blood sample, and peripheral blood mononuclear cells were used for TCR beta sequencing. Genomic DNA was extracted from the blood cell samples with the Qiagen DNeasy Blood Extraction Kit. The CDR3 holds 17 amino acids from the cysteine to the phenylalanine. The CDR3 DNA has 51 bases and is translated from base 1. Reading the germline V gene (reference sequence) gives CDR1 SEHNR and CDR2 FQNEAQ. V and J are trimmed by 1 base and 9 bases, and the gene matches miss 15 bases of the junction.

The sample taken for sequencing was PBMCs. The TCR sequence derives from a woman aged 50 to 60 in good health and CMV-seronegative. The V and J genes are TRBV7-9 and TRBJ1-2, with TRBD1 identical over 9 junction bases. This receptor has the CDR3 CASSLVPAPTGGRSYTF. Read as DNA, the sequence is TGTGCCAGCAGCTTAGTCCCCGCGCCTACAGGGGGCCGAAGCTACACCTTC.